The 5 T cell receptor beta chains in this list originate from one sample, sequenced in a study of cytomegalovirus exposure and HLA in healthy donors. PCR was performed using 60 Vbeta and 13 Jbeta primers. The protocol was immunoSEQ multiplex PCR, while the TCRdb copy is restricted to in-frame clones and leaves out a portion. The sample contains just over 200,000 clones, around 86% of which appear only once. The sample consisted of PBMCs. All receptors derive from a woman aged 40 to 49 in good health and CMV-seronegative.

This clone was picked up one time. V usage is TRBV6-1 and J usage is TRBJ2-7; 8 positions match TRBD2. This CDR3 has 18 residues. Germline CDR1 is MNHNS and CDR2 is SASEGT. The trim removed 4 bases at V and 4 bases at J, leaving 18 bases unmatched. The CDR3 sequence: CASSGGWSGSFGEYEQYF. Written as DNA, the CDR3 is TGTGCCAGCAGTGGCGGATGGAGCGGGAGTTTTGGAGAATACGAGCAGTACTTC.

This chain links TRBV28 with TRBJ1-1, with 9 positions matching TRBD1. The germline V gene has CDR1 MDHEN and CDR2 SYDVKM. Unmatched junction bases numbered 6, after V lost 3 bases and J lost 1 base. This CDR3 region has 16 residues. The CDR3 DNA follows: TGTGCCAGCAGTTTCATAGGGACAGGGCGGAACACTGAAGCTTTCTTT. Translated, it gives CASSFIGTGRNTEAFF.

The chain combines TRBV28 with TRBJ1-6; 9 bases fit TRBD1. The CDR3 is 16 residues long. The germline CDR1 and CDR2 sequences are MDHEN and SYDVKM. V lost 4 bases and J lost 4; bases outside the gene matches: 5. CDR3 coding DNA: TGTGCCAGCAGTTCCCCGGACAGGGGATATAATTCACCCCTCCACTTT. Its protein is CASSSPDRGYNSPLHF.

The chain is built from TRBV6-1 and TRBJ1-5; the D gene is possibly TRBD1 (6 bases). Germline CDR1 and CDR2: MNHNS and SASEGT. This CDR3 comprises 15 residues. The V end lost 6 bases, the J end lost 5 bases, and 17 bases lay between the germline ends. As DNA, the CDR3 is TGTGCCAGCAGCCTGCAGGGGCGAGGGCATCAGCCCCAGCATTTT. Its protein product is CASSLQGRGHQPQHF.

The CDR3 nucleotides are TGTGCCAGCAGCTTAGAGGTGGAGAACGGGGAGCTGTTTTTT. This codes for CASSLEVENGELFF. The V call is TRBV7-9, the J call TRBJ2-2; D unclear. CDR1 and CDR2 from the germline V gene are SEHNR and FQNEAQ (reference sequence). The CDR3 is made up of 14 amino acids. The V end lost 1 base, the J end lost 7 bases, and 10 bases lay between the germline ends.